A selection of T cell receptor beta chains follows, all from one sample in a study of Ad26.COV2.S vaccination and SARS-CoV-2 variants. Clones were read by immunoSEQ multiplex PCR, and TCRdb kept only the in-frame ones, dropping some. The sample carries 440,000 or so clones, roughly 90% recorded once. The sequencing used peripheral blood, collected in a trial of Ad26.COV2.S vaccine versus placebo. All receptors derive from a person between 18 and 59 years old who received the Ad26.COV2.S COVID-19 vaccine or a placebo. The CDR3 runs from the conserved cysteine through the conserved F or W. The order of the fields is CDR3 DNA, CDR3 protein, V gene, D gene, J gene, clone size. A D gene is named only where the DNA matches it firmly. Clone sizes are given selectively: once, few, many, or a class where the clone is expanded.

CDR3nt: TGTGCCACCAGCAGGGACAGGGAGCTCTCCACCGGGGAGCTGTTTTTT; CDR3aa: CATSRDRELSTGELFF; v_gene: TRBV15; d_gene: TRBD1; j_gene: TRBJ2-2; abundance: -
CDR3nt: TGTGCCAGTAGGTCTAGCGGGGCCCTTCTTAAGCAGTTCTTC; CDR3aa: CASRSSGALLKQFF; v_gene: TRBV19; d_gene: TRBD2; j_gene: TRBJ2-1; abundance: -
CDR3nt: TGTGCCTGGAGCCTGGGACAGGGAGGTCAAGAGACCCAGTACTTC; CDR3aa: CAWSLGQGGQETQYF; v_gene: TRBV30; d_gene: TRBD1; j_gene: TRBJ2-5; abundance: -
CDR3nt: TGTGCCAGCAGCTTGGGCAGGGTGATTTCGGTATCGTATGAGCAGTTCTTC; CDR3aa: CASSLGRVISVSYEQFF; v_gene: TRBV5-8; d_gene: -; j_gene: TRBJ2-1; abundance: -
CDR3nt: TGTGCCACCAGCAGAGCACTAGACCCCTCGCAGTTCTTC; CDR3aa: CATSRALDPSQFF; v_gene: TRBV15; d_gene: -; j_gene: TRBJ2-1; abundance: -
CDR3nt: TGTGCCAGCAGCCCCGACGGTGGTGGGGAGACCCAGTACTTC; CDR3aa: CASSPDGGGETQYF; v_gene: TRBV11-3; d_gene: -; j_gene: TRBJ2-5; abundance: once
CDR3nt: TGCGCCAGCAGTTACTCAGCGGTACAAGAGACCCAGTACTTC; CDR3aa: CASSYSAVQETQYF; v_gene: TRBV5-1; d_gene: -; j_gene: TRBJ2-5; abundance: -
CDR3nt: TGTGCCAGCAGTCCCAAGTCGTGGCGGGGAGTCACAGATACGCAGTATTTT; CDR3aa: CASSPKSWRGVTDTQYF; v_gene: TRBV28; d_gene: -; j_gene: TRBJ2-3; abundance: -
CDR3nt: TGTGCCAGCAGCTTTTTGGTCGACAGTAACTATGGCTACACCTTC; CDR3aa: CASSFLVDSNYGYTF; v_gene: TRBV11-2; d_gene: -; j_gene: TRBJ1-2; abundance: -
CDR3nt: TGTGCCAGCAGCGTAGCGGGGGGTCACAATGAGCAGTTCTTC; CDR3aa: CASSVAGGHNEQFF; v_gene: TRBV7-2; d_gene: TRBD2; j_gene: TRBJ2-1; abundance: -
CDR3nt: TGTGCCAGCAGTTTATCTTGGAGGGTTTCCTACGAGCAGTACTTC; CDR3aa: CASSLSWRVSYEQYF; v_gene: TRBV27; d_gene: -; j_gene: TRBJ2-7; abundance: once
CDR3nt: TGTGCCAGCAGTTACTTGGGAGAAGGGGGCTACACCGGGGAGCTGTTTTTT; CDR3aa: CASSYLGEGGYTGELFF; v_gene: TRBV6-2/TRBV6-3; d_gene: TRBD1; j_gene: TRBJ2-2; abundance: -
CDR3nt: TGTGCCAGTAGTACGCCCGGGACAGGGGTCGTCAATGAGCAGTTCTTC; CDR3aa: CASSTPGTGVVNEQFF; v_gene: TRBV19; d_gene: TRBD1; j_gene: TRBJ2-1; abundance: -
CDR3nt: TGTGCCAGCAGCTTAGAGTTCGTTGGGGGAGGGTCCTACGAGCAGTACTTC; CDR3aa: CASSLEFVGGGSYEQYF; v_gene: TRBV11-2; d_gene: TRBD2; j_gene: TRBJ2-7; abundance: -
CDR3nt: TGTGCCAACCCCTCGGGACACCGAACCTACGAGCAGTACTTC; CDR3aa: CANPSGHRTYEQYF; v_gene: TRBV27; d_gene: -; j_gene: TRBJ2-7; abundance: -
CDR3nt: TGTGCCAGCAGCCTAGGGACGGTCAATCAGCCCCAGCATTTT; CDR3aa: CASSLGTVNQPQHF; v_gene: TRBV7-6; d_gene: -; j_gene: TRBJ1-5; abundance: -
CDR3nt: TGTGCCAGTAGTTACAAAGAGACGGTCCATGATGAGCAGTTCTTC; CDR3aa: CASSYKETVHDEQFF; v_gene: TRBV6-2/TRBV6-3; d_gene: -; j_gene: TRBJ2-1; abundance: -
CDR3nt: TGTGCCAGCAGCTTAGGTCAGGGTGAGGGCAATCAGCCCCAGCATTTT; CDR3aa: CASSLGQGEGNQPQHF; v_gene: TRBV7-9; d_gene: -; j_gene: TRBJ1-5; abundance: -
CDR3nt: TGTGCCAGCAGTTCTTCTCTGACAGGTTCCTACAATGAGCAGTTCTTC; CDR3aa: CASSSSLTGSYNEQFF; v_gene: TRBV27; d_gene: -; j_gene: TRBJ2-1; abundance: -
CDR3nt: TGTGCCAGCAGCTTAAATTCGGATGAGCAGTTCTTC; CDR3aa: CASSLNSDEQFF; v_gene: TRBV11-3; d_gene: -; j_gene: TRBJ2-1; abundance: once
CDR3nt: TGCGCCAGCTCTGACCGGGATTTGGGGGGCTACACCTTC; CDR3aa: CASSDRDLGGYTF; v_gene: TRBV10-2; d_gene: -; j_gene: TRBJ1-2; abundance: -
CDR3nt: TGTGCTAGCAGCTTAGCGGCAGGGGAAGGCCCTGGGGCCAACGTCCTGACTTTC; CDR3aa: CASSLAAGEGPGANVLTF; v_gene: TRBV7-7; d_gene: -; j_gene: TRBJ2-6; abundance: few
CDR3nt: TGTGCCAGCAGTATCGGGGGCTACGAGCAGTACTTC; CDR3aa: CASSIGGYEQYF; v_gene: TRBV28; d_gene: -; j_gene: TRBJ2-7; abundance: -
CDR3nt: TGCAGCGCAGCGGGGGATGGGGCTTACGAGCAGTACTTC; CDR3aa: CSAAGDGAYEQYF; v_gene: TRBV29-1; d_gene: TRBD2; j_gene: TRBJ2-7; abundance: -
CDR3nt: TGCGCCAGCAGCACGAGGACAGGCTACAGCACAGATACGCAGTATTTT; CDR3aa: CASSTRTGYSTDTQYF; v_gene: TRBV5-1; d_gene: TRBD1; j_gene: TRBJ2-3; abundance: -
CDR3nt: TGCGCCAGCAGGGGGCTAAATTCACCCCTCCACTTT; CDR3aa: CASRGLNSPLHF; v_gene: TRBV10-2; d_gene: -; j_gene: TRBJ1-6; abundance: -
CDR3nt: TGTGCCAGCAGTGAAGACCCGGGGATGCGCTATGGCTACACCTTC; CDR3aa: CASSEDPGMRYGYTF; v_gene: TRBV6-1; d_gene: -; j_gene: TRBJ1-2; abundance: -
CDR3nt: TGCGCCAGCAGCTTGGTCCATGAACCACCGTACTTC; CDR3aa: CASSLVHEPPYF; v_gene: TRBV5-1; d_gene: -; j_gene: TRBJ2-5; abundance: -
CDR3nt: TGTGCCAGCAGTTTATTCCCGAACCGCGGACAGGGAGTGGTTGACAATGAGCAGTTCTTC; CDR3aa: CASSLFPNRGQGVVDNEQFF; v_gene: TRBV28; d_gene: TRBD1; j_gene: TRBJ2-1; abundance: once
CDR3nt: TGCGCCAGCAGGGGGACAGCTAACGGGGAGCTGTTTTTT; CDR3aa: CASRGTANGELFF; v_gene: TRBV10-2; d_gene: TRBD1; j_gene: TRBJ2-2; abundance: -
CDR3nt: TGTGCCAGCAGTTACTCGACAGAGCGGGGAAACATCCTGGGGCAAGAGACCCAGTACTTC; CDR3aa: CASSYSTERGNILGQETQYF; v_gene: TRBV6-2/TRBV6-3; d_gene: TRBD2; j_gene: TRBJ2-5; abundance: -
CDR3nt: TGTGCCAGCAGCTTAGGGGCACAGGTATTCTACAATGAGCAGTTCTTC; CDR3aa: CASSLGAQVFYNEQFF; v_gene: TRBV7-2; d_gene: -; j_gene: TRBJ2-1; abundance: -
CDR3nt: TGTGCCAGCAGTTACAGCAGGGGCACTGAAGCTTTCTTT; CDR3aa: CASSYSRGTEAFF; v_gene: TRBV6-6; d_gene: -; j_gene: TRBJ1-1; abundance: -
CDR3nt: TGCGCCAGCAGCCAAGACGACAGGCTTACCGGGGAGCTGTTTTTT; CDR3aa: CASSQDDRLTGELFF; v_gene: TRBV4-3; d_gene: -; j_gene: TRBJ2-2; abundance: once
CDR3nt: TGCGCCAGCAGCTCCAGGACAGGGACTATCCAAGAGACCCAGTACTTC; CDR3aa: CASSSRTGTIQETQYF; v_gene: TRBV5-1; d_gene: -; j_gene: TRBJ2-5; abundance: -
CDR3nt: TGTGCCAGCAGATCAACCGGGAAGAGGATCAACTATGGCTACACCTTC; CDR3aa: CASRSTGKRINYGYTF; v_gene: TRBV11-2; d_gene: -; j_gene: TRBJ1-2; abundance: -
CDR3nt: TGTGCCAGCAGCCAAGTATATCTCGACTATGGCTACACCTTC; CDR3aa: CASSQVYLDYGYTF; v_gene: TRBV14; d_gene: -; j_gene: TRBJ1-2; abundance: -
CDR3nt: TGTATTCAGGACCCCTACGAGCAGTACTTC; CDR3aa: CIQDPYEQYF; v_gene: TRBV21-1; d_gene: -; j_gene: TRBJ2-7; abundance: -
CDR3nt: TGTGCCAGCAGTAGCAATCAGCCCCAGCATTTT; CDR3aa: CASSSNQPQHF; v_gene: TRBV27; d_gene: -; j_gene: TRBJ1-5; abundance: -
CDR3nt: TGTGCCAGCAGTTACTCCGGCAGGGCCACTGAAGCTTTCTTT; CDR3aa: CASSYSGRATEAFF; v_gene: TRBV6-5; d_gene: -; j_gene: TRBJ1-1; abundance: -
CDR3nt: TGCGCCAGCAGCTTGCTCAGAAATACGCAGTATTTT; CDR3aa: CASSLLRNTQYF; v_gene: TRBV5-1; d_gene: -; j_gene: TRBJ2-3; abundance: -
CDR3nt: TGTGCCAGCAGTTTGTCACGGAACTATGGCTACACCTTC; CDR3aa: CASSLSRNYGYTF; v_gene: TRBV27; d_gene: -; j_gene: TRBJ1-2; abundance: -
CDR3nt: TGTGCCAGCTCTCCGGGTCCAAACACTGAAGCTTTCTTT; CDR3aa: CASSPGPNTEAFF; v_gene: TRBV18; d_gene: -; j_gene: TRBJ1-1; abundance: -
CDR3nt: TGTGCCAGCAGCCAAGGCTCTGGAAACACCATATATTTT; CDR3aa: CASSQGSGNTIYF; v_gene: TRBV3-1/TRBV3-2; d_gene: -; j_gene: TRBJ1-3; abundance: -
CDR3nt: TGTGCCAGCAGTTACAGCTCGGGTTGGATTCGTAGTGGCTACACCTTC; CDR3aa: CASSYSSGWIRSGYTF; v_gene: TRBV6-5; d_gene: -; j_gene: TRBJ1-2; abundance: once
CDR3nt: TGTGCCAGCAGTTTATTTCAGCCCCAGCATTTT; CDR3aa: CASSLFQPQHF; v_gene: TRBV28; d_gene: -; j_gene: TRBJ1-5; abundance: -
CDR3nt: TGTGCCAGCAGCCCCGACAATACCTACGAGCAGTACTTC; CDR3aa: CASSPDNTYEQYF; v_gene: TRBV7-9; d_gene: -; j_gene: TRBJ2-7; abundance: -
CDR3nt: TGTGCCAGCTCACCAAGAGCGGGGGGGTTAAAAGATACGCAGTATTTT; CDR3aa: CASSPRAGGLKDTQYF; v_gene: TRBV18; d_gene: TRBD2; j_gene: TRBJ2-3; abundance: -
CDR3nt: TGTGCCAGCAGTCTGGCCGGGGGTAATTATGGCTACACCTTC; CDR3aa: CASSLAGGNYGYTF; v_gene: TRBV28; d_gene: -; j_gene: TRBJ1-2; abundance: -
CDR3nt: TGTGCCAGCAGCTTGAGGACAGATAATAGCAATCAGCCCCAGCATTTT; CDR3aa: CASSLRTDNSNQPQHF; v_gene: TRBV5-5; d_gene: -; j_gene: TRBJ1-5; abundance: -
CDR3nt: TGTGCCAGCAGCTTGAGCCTCAACTCCTACGAGCAGTACTTC; CDR3aa: CASSLSLNSYEQYF; v_gene: TRBV5-6; d_gene: -; j_gene: TRBJ2-7; abundance: -
CDR3nt: TGTGCCAGCAGCACCGGACAGAGGGAAAAACTGTTTTTT; CDR3aa: CASSTGQREKLFF; v_gene: TRBV7-9; d_gene: -; j_gene: TRBJ1-4; abundance: -
CDR3nt: TGTGCCAGTAGTAATCGGGACAGGGGAACCGGGGAGCTGTTTTTT; CDR3aa: CASSNRDRGTGELFF; v_gene: TRBV19; d_gene: TRBD1; j_gene: TRBJ2-2; abundance: -
CDR3nt: TGTGCCAGCAGTGGCCCCGGGATAAGCAATCAGCCCCAGCATTTT; CDR3aa: CASSGPGISNQPQHF; v_gene: TRBV2; d_gene: -; j_gene: TRBJ1-5; abundance: -
CDR3nt: TGCGCCAGCAGCTTGTCCGGGGGGCCCGGGGAGCTGTTTTTT; CDR3aa: CASSLSGGPGELFF; v_gene: TRBV5-1; d_gene: -; j_gene: TRBJ2-2; abundance: -
CDR3nt: TGCGCCAGCAGCCTTGGACAAAAACACGGGGAGCTGTTTTTT; CDR3aa: CASSLGQKHGELFF; v_gene: TRBV4-3; d_gene: -; j_gene: TRBJ2-2; abundance: -